Shown below are 23 T cell receptor beta chains from a single sample sequenced in a study of a mutant IDH1 vaccine in newly diagnosed glioma. Regarding time point: week 35, safety follow-up. The investigators gave 300 ug of mutant IDH1 20-mer peptide in each vaccine dose, together with topical imiquimod. TCRdb keeps only in-frame clones here, not all; method: immunoSEQ multiplex PCR. The sample carries 25,000 to 40,000 clones, approximately 77% recorded once. Their cognate antigens are unknown. The material sequenced was PBMCs, taken from a glioma patient whose treatment included an IDH1 peptide vaccine. The receptors come from a man in his thirties or forties with glioma.

This chain uses TRBV7-6 with TRBJ2-1, with D tentatively TRBD2 (6 bases). Between the trimmed V and J ends, which lost 0 bases and 5 bases, there was a span of 11 bases. Looked up from germline, CDR1 is SGHVS and CDR2 is FNYEAQ. There are 15 residues in the CDR3. This CDR3 reads CASSLAFSGDNEQFF. The DNA of the CDR3 is TGTGCCAGCAGCTTAGCCTTTTCGGGGGACAATGAGCAGTTCTTC.

The chain is built from TRBV14 and TRBJ2-7; 10 positions agree with TRBD2. Germline values: CDR1 SGHDN, CDR2 FVKESK. V lost 3 bases and J lost 1; bases outside the gene matches: 9. The CDR3 is made up of 17 amino acids. CDR3 sequence (DNA): TGTGCCAGCAGCCACAAAGCGGGGGGGACAGATTCCTACGAGCAGTACTTC. This sequence encodes CASSHKAGGTDSYEQYF.

The chain is built from TRBV30 and TRBJ1-6; 9 nucleotides line up with TRBD1. V shed 3 bases and J 8 bases; nucleotides not matched to a gene: 8. Germline V gene data show CDR1 as GTSNPN and CDR2 as SVGIG (reference sequence). There are 15 residues in the CDR3. CDR3 in DNA: TGTGCCTGGAGCACACCGGGACAGGGTTATTCACCCCTCCACTTT. This gives the protein CAWSTPGQGYSPLHF.

This clone ranks as medium-sized. Other nucleotide sequences in the sample specify the same CDR3. This chain uses TRBV2 with TRBJ2-7; tentatively, D is TRBD2 (5 bases). This CDR3 has 13 residues. Germline-derived CDR1 and CDR2 are SNHLY and FYNNEI. V lost 1 base and J 2 bases, leaving 6 bases between the germline ends. The CDR3 coding sequence is TGTGCCAGCAGTGAAGACGGGGCCTACGAGCAGTACTTC. Its protein is CASSEDGAYEQYF. Full variable domain (outside the CDR3, taken from reference TRBV2 and TRBJ2-7): EPEVTQTPSHQVTQMGQEVILRCVPISNHLYFYWYRQILGQKVEFLVSFYNNEISEKSEIFDDQFSVERPDGSNFTLKIRSTKLEDSAMYFCASSEDGAYEQYFGPGTRLTVT.

The CDR3 nucleotides read TGTGCCAGCAGCCGCGCCCTTGGATCCACTGAAGCTTTCTTT. It translates to CASSRALGSTEAFF. The chain employs TRBV7-9 and TRBJ1-1, with no clear D. V was trimmed by 5 bases and J by 4 bases, leaving 14 bases between them. The length of the CDR3 is 14 residues. Germline loops: CDR1 SEHNR, CDR2 FQNEAQ (reference sequence).

This chain links TRBV6-1 with TRBJ2-7, with unresolved D. This CDR3 comprises 13 residues. Germline CDR1 and CDR2: MNHNS and SASEGT. V lost 5 bases and J 2 bases, leaving 10 bases between the germline ends. CDR3 sequence: CASSPDLAYEQYF. The CDR3 DNA is TGTGCCAGCAGTCCAGACTTAGCCTACGAGCAGTACTTC.

This clone was seen just once. J is TRBJ2-5 and V is TRBV6-1; a possible D gene is TRBD2 (6 bases). V was clipped by 6 bases and J by 4 bases, with 15 bases between them. Germline V gives CDR1 MNHNS, CDR2 SASEGT. The CDR3 has 14 residues. Written as DNA, the CDR3 is TGTGCCAGCAGGCGGTCGGGGGTGGGAGAGACCCAGTACTTC. It is translated as CASRRSGVGETQYF.

J is TRBJ1-1 and V is TRBV10-3, with D perhaps TRBD1 (5 bases). Trimming shortened V by 6 bases and J by 1 base, and 15 bases separated the two germline ends. This CDR3 is built from 15 residues. CDR1 and CDR2 from the germline V gene are ENHRY and SYGVKD. The CDR3 DNA reads as TGTGCCATCAGCGACCCCAGGGTGGGGAACACTGAAGCTTTCTTT. As protein: CAISDPRVGNTEAFF.

This sequence joins TRBV11-2 and TRBJ1-1; a weak D match, TRBD1 (5 bases). The CDR3 is 14 residues long. V gave up 8 bases and J gave up 5 bases, with 18 bases separating them. The germline V gene encodes CDR1 SGHAT and CDR2 FQNNGV. The CDR3 region has the DNA TGTGCCAGCGAAGGAATCTCAGGGTGGACTGAAGCTTTCTTT. Protein: CASEGISGWTEAFF.

This chain connects TRBV27 to TRBJ1-5, with D possibly TRBD1 on 6 matching bases. CDR1 is MNHEY and CDR2 is SMNVEV in the germline V gene (reference sequence). This CDR3 comprises 16 residues. Trimming stripped 6 bases from V and 3 bases from J, with 18 bases between. The CDR3 coding sequence is TGTGCCAGCAGCTTTATAGGGGGGTTTTCCAATCAGCCCCAGCATTTT. Protein product: CASSFIGGFSNQPQHF.

This clone was observed a single time. The chain employs TRBV2 and TRBJ1-3, with unresolved D. Per germline, CDR1 SNHLY and CDR2 FYNNEI. CDR3 size: 15 residues. V dropped 4 bases and J dropped 0 bases, with 10 bases sitting between them. CDR3 nucleotide sequence: TGTGCCAGCAGTGGGTCCGGCTTCTCTGGAAACACCATATATTTT. As protein: CASSGSGFSGNTIYF.

The chain links TRBV5-1 to TRBJ2-7; 10 positions agree with TRBD1. V lost 3 bases, J lost 1 base, and 1 base stayed unmatched. CDR1 is SGHRS and CDR2 is YFSETQ in the germline V gene. This CDR3 spans 14 amino acids. CDR3: CASSSGQGSYEQYF. The CDR3 DNA follows: TGCGCCAGCAGCTCGGGACAGGGGTCCTACGAGCAGTACTTC.

The chain uses TRBV6-5 and TRBJ1-1; D is uncertain. CDR1 MNHEY and CDR2 SVGAGI come from the germline V gene. This CDR3 is 14 amino acids long. V lost 7 bases and J 1 base, leaving 13 bases between the germline ends. Here the CDR3 reads CASISDRGNTEAFF. The CDR3 DNA is TGTGCCAGCATCTCCGATCGGGGGAACACTGAAGCTTTCTTT.

The chain recombines TRBV5-4 with TRBJ1-5, with D unresolved. Germline CDR1 SGHNT, CDR2 YYREEE (reference sequence). V was shortened by 0 bases and J by 1 base, with 5 bases between the two germline ends. This CDR3 spans 14 amino acids. This CDR3 reads CASSLAGSNQPQHF. Here the CDR3 DNA reads TGTGCCAGCAGCTTGGCCGGCAGCAATCAGCCCCAGCATTTT.

The V gene is TRBV5-1, the J gene TRBJ1-6; 8 nucleotides agree with TRBD1. V trimming: 0 bases; J trimming: 6 bases; junction bases outside the gene matches: 5. The CDR3 has 16 amino acids. CDR1 is SGHRS, CDR2 YFSETQ, per germline. CDR3 DNA sequence: TGCGCCAGCAGCTTGGGCGGACAGGGAACTAATTCACCCCTCCACTTT. This sequence encodes CASSLGGQGTNSPLHF.

This clone was picked up a small number of times. This rearrangement joins TRBV5-1 to TRBJ1-4; perhaps TRBD1 as D (5 bases). Per the germline V gene, CDR1 is SGHRS and CDR2 is YFSETQ. The CDR3 spans 15 residues. The V gene lost 2 bases and the J gene lost 0 bases, with 8 bases spanning the gap. The CDR3 coding sequence is TGCGCCAGCAGCTTAGCAGGGTCAACTAATGAAAAACTGTTTTTT. Translation gives CASSLAGSTNEKLFF.

This clone is medium-sized within its sample. Other DNA sequences within the sample encode an identical CDR3. The genes are TRBV5-1 and TRBJ1-1; no definite D call. With 0 bases removed from V and 0 bases from J, the gap between germline ends came to 9 bases. Germline loops: CDR1 SGHRS, CDR2 YFSETQ. The CDR3 covers 15 residues. This chain's CDR3 is CASSLGHGVNTEAFF. CDR3 DNA sequence: TGCGCCAGCAGCTTGGGACACGGGGTGAACACTGAAGCTTTCTTT. The full variable domain, rest sourced from reference TRBV5-1 and TRBJ1-1, is KAGVTQTPRYLIKTRGQQVTLSCSPISGHRSVSWYQQTPGQGLQFLFEYFSETQRNKGNFPGRFSGRQFSNSRSEMNVSTLELGDSALYLCASSLGHGVNTEAFFGQGTRLTVV.

V gene TRBV25-1 combines with J gene TRBJ1-5; D perhaps matches TRBD1 (6 bases). This CDR3 has 14 residues. V gave up 6 bases and J gave up 2 bases, with 11 bases separating them. Germline CDR1 reads MGHDK; CDR2 reads SYGVNS. For the CDR3, the DNA is TGTGCCAGCAGCCGGGGGGGGCGCAATCAGCCCCAGCATTTT. This gives the protein CASSRGGRNQPQHF.

The chain recombines TRBV4-1 with TRBJ2-2; the D gene is possibly TRBD2 (5 bases). Trimming removed 0 bases at V and 6 bases at J, with 17 bases between. CDR3 length: 17 residues. In germline, CDR1 is MGHRA, CDR2 YSYEKL. CDR3 region: CASSQDPQRETPGELFF. The CDR3 bases are TGCGCCAGCAGCCAAGATCCCCAAAGGGAGACCCCCGGGGAGCTGTTTTTT.

The chain has TRBV5-4 and TRBJ1-1, with TRBD1 matching over 8 bases. Germline lookup yields CDR1 SGHNT and CDR2 YYREEE (reference sequence). The CDR3 is 16 amino acids. With 4 bases clipped from V and 3 bases from J, the junction kept 11 bases outside the gene matches. The CDR3 loop reads CASSRGAGGVYTEAFF. The CDR3 nucleotides are TGTGCCAGCAGCCGGGGGGCAGGGGGCGTTTACACTGAAGCTTTCTTT.

This clone has a handful of counts. The chain is built from TRBV5-1 and TRBJ2-2, with D uncertain. CDR1 is SGHRS and CDR2 is YFSETQ in the germline V gene. Trimming cost V 3 bases and J 4 bases, with 7 bases left between them. This CDR3 has 13 residues. DNA for the CDR3: TGCGCCAGCAGCTCACAGAGCACCGGGGAGCTGTTTTTT. Translated, it gives CASSSQSTGELFF.

The V call is TRBV7-2, the J call TRBJ1-2; 7 bases fit TRBD1. Germline V gene lookup returns CDR1 SGHTA and CDR2 FQGNSA. The CDR3 is made up of 15 amino acids. Trimming took 1 base from V and 3 from J; bases not matched to a gene: 5. The CDR3 DNA reads as TGTGCCAGCAGCTTAGATGCCAGGGGGGACTATGGCTACACCTTC. This gives the protein CASSLDARGDYGYTF. Looking up the rest from reference TRBV7-2 and TRBJ1-2 gives the full variable domain: GAGVSQSPSNKVTEKGKDVELRCDPISGHTALYWYRQSLGQGLEFLIYFQGNSAPDKSGLPSDRFSAERTGGSVSTLTIQRTQQEDSAVYLCASSLDARGDYGYTFGSGTRLTVV.

This clone showed up just a few times. J is TRBJ1-5 and V is TRBV7-8, with TRBD1 as a possible D gene (6 bases). The CDR3 length is 14 residues. Per the germline V gene, CDR1 is SGHVS and CDR2 is FQNEAQ. V shed 5 bases and J shed 6 bases, with 14 bases lying between them. This CDR3 reads CASSPRGGGQPQHF. In DNA form, the CDR3 reads TGTGCCAGCAGCCCCAGAGGGGGAGGTCAGCCCCAGCATTTT.